This note documents a single T cell receptor beta chain sequence. Looked up from germline, CDR1 is SGHRS and CDR2 is YFSETQ. V dropped 7 bases and J dropped 3; count of bases not matched to a gene: 10. The CDR3 is 14 residues long. The data are from a study of blood T cell repertoires in COVID-19. Study-level background: T cells, B-cell-depleted T cells, or PBMCs provided the cDNA or gDNA that served as material.

Adults between about 18 and 95 years of age took part from about two dozen US areas. Clinical histories supplied by participants themselves formed the basis of cohort assignment. The data were produced by immunoSEQ multiplex PCR, yet TCRdb's version contains in-frame clones alone and is incomplete. Of approximately 310,000 clones listed, 85% are singletons. This TCR derives from a woman younger than 45 who had been exposed to COVID-19. Sequencing used PBMCs or T cells enriched from blood (not recorded which). The chain has TRBV5-1 and TRBJ2-7, with 7 bases matching TRBD1. CDR3 bases: TGCGCCAGCGGACCGGGACAGACTCTCTACGAGCAGTACTTC. Protein: CASGPGQTLYEQYF.